The 25 T cell receptor beta chains presented below share a single source sample, sequenced in a study of blood T cell repertoires in COVID-19. Method: immunoSEQ multiplex PCR; TCRdb's copy keeps in-frame clones and lacks some. The sample carries 130,000 or so clones, roughly nine tenths recorded once. Sequencing was carried out using peripheral blood. The source is a man aged 65-85 years with active or convalescent COVID-19.

The CDR3 DNA reads TGTGCCAGCAGTCCTCGCAGACGACAGGCCATGGGACTAGCGGACTACAATGAGCAGTTCTTC. Translated, it gives CASSPRRRQAMGLADYNEQFF. The chain combines TRBV6-6 with TRBJ2-1; 11 bases agree with TRBD2. The V segment lost 5 bases and the J segment 3 bases; nucleotides outside the gene matches: 21. CDR3 length: 21 residues. CDR1 MNHNY and CDR2 SVGAGI come from the germline V gene (reference sequence).

The chain links TRBV2 to TRBJ2-2; 8 bases align to TRBD1. The CDR3 extends over 16 amino acids. The germline V gene encodes CDR1 SNHLY and CDR2 FYNNEI. V gave up 6 bases and J gave up 4 bases; unmatched junction bases: 10. Here the CDR3 reads CASRSTGTGSTGELFF. CDR3 nucleotide sequence: TGTGCCAGCAGGTCTACCGGGACAGGATCCACCGGGGAGCTGTTTTTT.

Only one count was recorded for this clone. V gene TRBV10-3 combines with J gene TRBJ2-7; 7 positions match TRBD1. Per the germline V gene, CDR1 is ENHRY and CDR2 is SYGVKD. The CDR3 runs to 14 residues. V shed 8 bases, J shed 2 bases, and the junction held 9 bases outside the gene matches. The CDR3 sequence is CAIGDRDRAYEQYF. For the CDR3, the DNA is TGTGCCATCGGGGACCGGGACAGAGCCTACGAGCAGTACTTC.

This chain joins TRBV5-1 and TRBJ1-1; D call uncertain. Germline values: CDR1 SGHRS, CDR2 YFSETQ. This CDR3 has 16 residues. V was cut by 4 bases and J by 4 bases, with 20 bases left in between. DNA for the CDR3: TGCGCCAGCAGCGTATTAGACGGTTCTAGCGGCACTGAAGCTTTCTTT. This gives the protein CASSVLDGSSGTEAFF.

The J gene is TRBJ2-5, the V gene TRBV7-2; TRBD2 matches 7 bases. The CDR3 consists of 16 residues. J gave up 1 base and V 1 base, and 6 bases lay outside the gene matches. The germline V gene encodes CDR1 SGHTA and CDR2 FQGNSA. As DNA, the CDR3 is TGTGCCAGCAGCTTAGGCCCTTTAGCGGGCCAAGAGACCCAGTACTTC. As protein: CASSLGPLAGQETQYF.

The J gene is TRBJ1-5, the V gene TRBV10-3; D is perhaps TRBD1 (5 bases). The CDR3 contains 15 residues. V was clipped by 5 bases and J by 0 bases, with 11 bases between them. Per the germline V gene, CDR1 is ENHRY and CDR2 is SYGVKD. The CDR3 DNA reads TGTGCCATCAGTCCGACAGACCATAGCAATCAGCCCCAGCATTTT. Its protein is CAISPTDHSNQPQHF.

The chain recombines TRBV15 with TRBJ2-2; 7 nucleotides line up with TRBD2. The germline V gene has CDR1 LNHNV and CDR2 YYDKDF (reference sequence). The CDR3 covers 16 residues. J was trimmed by 5 bases and V by 0 bases; bases with no gene match: 6. CDR3 sequence reads: CATSRDRAGVTGELFF. DNA of the CDR3: TGTGCCACCAGCAGAGATCGGGCGGGAGTAACCGGGGAGCTGTTTTTT.

A few counts support this clone. The genes are TRBV28 and TRBJ2-7; D is ambiguous. The length of the CDR3 is 13 residues. Germline V lookup: CDR1 MDHEN, CDR2 SYDVKM. Trimming shortened V by 7 bases and J by 5 bases, and 15 bases separated the two germline ends. Here the CDR3 reads CASTPGGWDEQYF. As DNA, the CDR3 is TGTGCCAGCACCCCGGGTGGGTGGGACGAGCAGTACTTC.

The rearrangement joins TRBV28 to TRBJ1-2; 11 bases line up with TRBD1. Germline V gives CDR1 MDHEN, CDR2 SYDVKM. V lost 5 bases, J lost 6 bases, and 8 bases stayed unmatched. The CDR3 extends over 15 amino acids. The CDR3 nucleotides read TGTGCCAGCAGTCCTGCGGGACAGGGGGTACATGGCTACACCTTC. As protein: CASSPAGQGVHGYTF.

This clone was picked up a small number of times. This chain uses TRBV20-1 with TRBJ1-2, with D possibly matching TRBD1 (6 bases). The CDR3 totals 11 residues. The germline gives CDR1 DFQATT, CDR2 SNEGSKA (reference sequence). The CDR3 nucleotides are TGCAGCACAGGGTCCTCCTATGGCTACACCTTC. Amino acid sequence: CSTGSSYGYTF.

This clone was counted a single time. The rearrangement joins TRBV6-5 to TRBJ2-7, with 8 bases aligning to TRBD1. Looked up from germline, CDR1 is MNHEY and CDR2 is SVGAGI. V shed 1 base, J shed 4 bases, and the junction held 6 bases outside the gene matches. CDR3 length: 15 residues. This chain's CDR3 is CASSYLAGGQYEQYF. CDR3 coding DNA: TGTGCCAGCAGTTACTTGGCAGGGGGCCAGTACGAGCAGTACTTC.

The chain employs TRBV27 and TRBJ2-7; the D gene is possibly TRBD1 (6 bases). V shed 4 bases and J shed 6 bases, with 19 bases lying between them. Germline-derived CDR1 and CDR2 are MNHEY and SMNVEV (reference sequence). The CDR3 is 15 residues long. The CDR3 spells CASSYGGSISGEQYF. As DNA, the CDR3 is TGTGCCAGCAGTTATGGGGGCTCCATTTCGGGCGAGCAGTACTTC.

This rearrangement joins TRBV7-9 to TRBJ1-4; possible D gene TRBD1, 5 bases. Germline loops: CDR1 SEHNR, CDR2 FQNEAQ (reference sequence). The V end was cut by 4 bases, the J end by 8 bases, with 14 bases between. The CDR3 runs to 14 residues. The CDR3: CASSYDRMEEKLFF. CDR3 nucleotide sequence: TGTGCCAGCAGCTACGACAGAATGGAGGAAAAACTGTTTTTT.

The CDR3 sequence is CASSVEGASGNTIYF. The CDR3 DNA follows: TGTGCCAGCAGCGTAGAGGGGGCCTCTGGAAACACCATATATTTT. The V gene is TRBV9, the J gene TRBJ1-3, with 7 bases that match TRBD1. Per germline, CDR1 SGDLS and CDR2 YYNGEE. The ends lost 0 bases at V and 0 bases at J; junction bases unmatched: 0. This CDR3 is built from 15 residues.

The chain couples TRBV9 to TRBJ2-1, with D perhaps TRBD2 (6 bases). This CDR3 is 12 amino acids long. CDR1 SGDLS and CDR2 YYNGEE come from the germline V gene. Trimming took 4 bases from V and 15 from J, leaving 17 bases between them. The CDR3 DNA is TGTGCCAGCAGCCAAGAAGGGAGGACACCGTTCTTC. Residues: CASSQEGRTPFF.

V is TRBV2 and J is TRBJ2-5, with TRBD2 matching over 12 bases. V gave up 7 bases and J gave up 5 bases; unmatched junction bases: 11. This CDR3 is built from 16 residues. Germline loops: CDR1 SNHLY, CDR2 FYNNEI. DNA of the CDR3: TGTGCCAGCAACCGACTAGCGGGGGCCACCGGGGAGACCCAGTACTTC. It is translated as CASNRLAGATGETQYF.

This chain connects TRBV30 to TRBJ2-1; 12 bases are shared with TRBD2. V was clipped by 3 bases and J by 7 bases; unmatched bases: 4. The length of the CDR3 is 14 residues. Germline V gives CDR1 GTSNPN, CDR2 SVGIG (reference sequence). Here the CDR3 reads CAWRLAGGLNEQFF. DNA of the CDR3: TGTGCCTGGAGGCTAGCGGGAGGGCTGAATGAGCAGTTCTTC.

This clone was picked up one time. This rearrangement joins TRBV10-3 to TRBJ2-2; 13 bases line up with TRBD2. This CDR3 contains 16 residues. Germline V lookup: CDR1 ENHRY, CDR2 SYGVKD. J was trimmed by 6 bases and V by 7 bases; bases with no gene match: 8. CDR3 in amino acids: CAINDPTSGRPGELFF. CDR3 DNA sequence: TGTGCCATCAATGACCCGACTAGCGGGAGGCCCGGGGAGCTGTTTTTT.

V usage is TRBV7-9 and J usage is TRBJ1-2; D may be TRBD1 (5 bases). V was trimmed by 5 bases and J by 5 bases, leaving 18 bases between them. This CDR3 contains 15 residues. CDR1 and CDR2 from the germline V gene are SEHNR and FQNEAQ (reference sequence). The CDR3 nucleotides read TGTGCCAGCAGCCCTCGACGCGGGGGGTCTTATGGCTACACCTTC. This translates into CASSPRRGGSYGYTF.

V usage is TRBV11-2 and J usage is TRBJ1-6, with 7 bases that match TRBD1. J lost 9 bases, V lost 5 bases, and 7 bases had no gene match. The CDR3 is made up of 14 amino acids. The germline V gene has CDR1 SGHAT and CDR2 FQNNGV. CDR3 DNA sequence: TGTGCCAGCAGCCCGACAGGGAGCGGTTCACCCCTCCACTTT. It specifies CASSPTGSGSPLHF.

The chain is built from TRBV6-5 and TRBJ2-1; a weak D match, TRBD2 (6 bases). Germline V lookup: CDR1 MNHEY, CDR2 SVGAGI. The CDR3 loop spans 14 amino acids. The ends were cut back, 5 bases at V and 3 bases at J, with 11 bases in the middle. CDR3 nucleotides: TGTGCCAGCAGTCTGGGGGGAATCTACAATGAGCAGTTCTTC. This codes for CASSLGGIYNEQFF.

This clone was counted only a few times. CDR3 amino acids: CASSSRTGYEQYF. As DNA, the CDR3 is TGTGCCAGCAGTTCCCGGACTGGCTACGAGCAGTACTTC. The chain joins TRBV6-6 to TRBJ2-7, with a tentative D call TRBD2 (5 bases). The CDR3 is 13 amino acids. The germline V gene encodes CDR1 MNHNY and CDR2 SVGAGI (reference sequence). V was clipped by 4 bases and J by 3 bases, with 10 bases between them.

The chain has TRBV11-2 and TRBJ2-7, with D possibly matching TRBD2 (5 bases). Germline lookup yields CDR1 SGHAT and CDR2 FQNNGV. CDR3 size: 13 residues. The ends were cut back, 3 bases at V and 0 bases at J, with 6 bases in the middle. The CDR3 reads CASSFGISYEQYF. The CDR3 coding sequence is TGTGCCAGCAGCTTCGGGATCTCCTACGAGCAGTACTTC.

This clone was counted a single time. This chain connects TRBV27 to TRBJ2-7, with 9 bases identical to TRBD1. CDR1 is MNHEY, CDR2 SMNVEV, per germline (reference sequence). This CDR3 contains 16 residues. The V segment lost 3 bases and the J segment 0 bases; nucleotides outside the gene matches: 6. The CDR3 DNA reads as TGTGCCAGCAGTTTCACAGGGGGCCTGAGCTCCTACGAGCAGTACTTC. It is translated as CASSFTGGLSSYEQYF.

The rearrangement links TRBV30 to TRBJ2-1, with 11 bases matching TRBD2. The CDR3 spans 17 residues. V gave up 2 bases and J gave up 5 bases; unmatched junction bases: 11. Germline assignment: CDR1 GTSNPN and CDR2 SVGIG (reference sequence). Here the CDR3 reads CAWSPSSGRSRDNEQFF. CDR3 DNA sequence: TGTGCCTGGAGTCCCTCTAGCGGGAGGTCCCGGGACAATGAGCAGTTCTTC.